This T cell receptor beta chain was profiled in a study of blood T cell repertoires in COVID-19. Whole-study context: Material from acute and convalescent COVID-19 was sourced from the United States, Italy and Spain. Sources were T cells, B-cell-depleted T cells, or PBMCs; the material itself was cDNA or gDNA.

CDR3 size: 15 residues. V dropped 2 bases and J dropped 6; count of bases not matched to a gene: 9. Germline values: CDR1 MDHEN, CDR2 SYDVKM. Authors' methods: For nucleated cells, counts were estimated from reference gene primer amplification. Assay used: immunoSEQ multiplex PCR; TCRdb lists only in-frame clones, some missing. V, J and clone size are taken as reported in that table, and D and trimming were inferred from the DNA itself. The table records around 65,000 clones, approximately 90% of them present only once. This sequence originates from a human donor in a cohort sampled during active COVID-19. Specimen: peripheral blood. The chain is built from TRBV28 and TRBJ2-7; 8 bases match TRBD2. The CDR3 is CASSLRGGGGSEQYF. The CDR3 bases are TGTGCCAGCAGTTTAAGGGGGGGCGGGGGGTCCGAGCAGTACTTC.